This T cell receptor (beta chain) was profiled in a study of Ad26.COV2.S vaccination and SARS-CoV-2 variants. Study in general: Recipients of Ad26.COV2.S got it intramuscularly, once or twice 56 days apart. Study conclusions and caveats: Participants in the vaccine arm had higher spike-specific TCR breadth; placebo recipients had lower. Those who received vaccine or placebo ended up with similar non-spike TCR breadth. The TCR breadth and depth analyses may have produced an underestimate of total T cell responses.

This clone was seen just once. The antigen is unknown. Stated treatment: approximately 18 received Ad26.COV2.S at low or high dose, single or two shots; 5 received placebo; per-sample allocation not given. Collection of the samples took place on day 63 after the first injection of vaccine or placebo. Sequenced by immunoSEQ multiplex PCR; TCRdb stores in-frame clones only, minus some. The sample lists 300,000 to 350,000 clones, about 88% occurring once. Germline CDR1 is DFQATT and CDR2 is SNEGSKA (reference sequence). Trimming stripped 3 bases from V and 2 bases from J, with 11 bases between. CDR3 length: 14 residues.

The rearrangement joins TRBV20-1 to TRBJ2-1; D is possibly TRBD1 (5 bases). The material was peripheral blood, obtained in a trial of Ad26.COV2.S vaccine versus placebo. This TCR was sampled from a person aged 18-65 years who received the Ad26.COV2.S COVID-19 vaccine or a placebo. CDR3 loop: CSASRGWPYNEQFF. The CDR3 nucleotides are TGCAGTGCTAGTAGGGGATGGCCCTACAATGAGCAGTTCTTC.